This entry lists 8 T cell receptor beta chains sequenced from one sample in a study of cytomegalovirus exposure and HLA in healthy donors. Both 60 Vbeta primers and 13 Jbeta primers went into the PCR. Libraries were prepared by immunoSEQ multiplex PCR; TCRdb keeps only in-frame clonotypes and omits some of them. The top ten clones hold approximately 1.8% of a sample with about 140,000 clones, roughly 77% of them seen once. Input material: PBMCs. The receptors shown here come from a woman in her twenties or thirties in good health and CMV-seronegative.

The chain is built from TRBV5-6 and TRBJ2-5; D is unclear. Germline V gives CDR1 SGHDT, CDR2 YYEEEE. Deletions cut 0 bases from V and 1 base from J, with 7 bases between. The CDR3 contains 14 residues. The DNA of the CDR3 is TGTGCCAGCAGCTTGGCCACTGGCCAAGAGACCCAGTACTTC. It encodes CASSLATGQETQYF. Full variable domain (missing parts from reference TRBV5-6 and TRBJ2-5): DAGVTQSPTHLIKTRGQQVTLRCSPKSGHDTVSWYQQALGQGPQFIFQYYEEEERQRGNFPDRFSGHQFPNYSSELNVNALLLGDSALYLCASSLATGQETQYFGPGTRLLVL.

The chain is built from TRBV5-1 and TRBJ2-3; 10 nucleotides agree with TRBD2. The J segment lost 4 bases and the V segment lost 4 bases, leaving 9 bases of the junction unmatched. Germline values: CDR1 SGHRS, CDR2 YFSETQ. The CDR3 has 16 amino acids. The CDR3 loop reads CASSASSGGFADTQYF. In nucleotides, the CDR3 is TGCGCCAGCAGCGCCTCTAGCGGGGGCTTCGCAGATACGCAGTATTTT.

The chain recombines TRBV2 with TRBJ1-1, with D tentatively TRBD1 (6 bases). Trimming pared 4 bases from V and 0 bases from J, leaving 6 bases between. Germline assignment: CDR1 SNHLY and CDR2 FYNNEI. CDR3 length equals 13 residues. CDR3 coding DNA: TGTGCCAGCAGTGCAGGGGTGAACACTGAAGCTTTCTTT. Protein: CASSAGVNTEAFF.

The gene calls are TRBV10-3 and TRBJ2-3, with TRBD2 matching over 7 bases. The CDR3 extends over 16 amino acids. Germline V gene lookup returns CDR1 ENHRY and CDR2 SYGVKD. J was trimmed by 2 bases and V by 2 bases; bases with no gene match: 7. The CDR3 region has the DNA TGTGCCATCAGTGAGATGGATAGCGGGTTCACAGATACGCAGTATTTT. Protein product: CAISEMDSGFTDTQYF.

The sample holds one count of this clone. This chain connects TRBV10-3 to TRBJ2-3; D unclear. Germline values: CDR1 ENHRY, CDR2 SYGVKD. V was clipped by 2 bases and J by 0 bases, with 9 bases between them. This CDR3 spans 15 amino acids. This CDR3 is CAISETATSTDTQYF. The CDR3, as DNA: TGTGCCATCAGTGAGACTGCAACTAGCACAGATACGCAGTATTTT.

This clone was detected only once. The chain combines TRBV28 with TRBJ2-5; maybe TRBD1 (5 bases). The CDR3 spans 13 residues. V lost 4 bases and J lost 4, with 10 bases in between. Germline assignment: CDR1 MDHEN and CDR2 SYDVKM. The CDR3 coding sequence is TGTGCCAGCAGTTCGCCAGGGCGAGAGACCCAGTACTTC. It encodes CASSSPGRETQYF.

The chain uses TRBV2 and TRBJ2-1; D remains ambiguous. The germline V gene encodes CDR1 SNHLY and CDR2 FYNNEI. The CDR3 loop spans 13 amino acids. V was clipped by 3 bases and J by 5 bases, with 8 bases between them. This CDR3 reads CASSDGQDNEQFF. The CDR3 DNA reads TGTGCCAGCAGTGACGGCCAGGACAATGAGCAGTTCTTC.

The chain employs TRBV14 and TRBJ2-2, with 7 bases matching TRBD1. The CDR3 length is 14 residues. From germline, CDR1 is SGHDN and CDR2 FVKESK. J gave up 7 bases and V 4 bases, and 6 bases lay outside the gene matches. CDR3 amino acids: CASSLRGIDGELFF. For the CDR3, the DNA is TGTGCCAGCAGCCTCAGGGGGATTGACGGGGAGCTGTTTTTT. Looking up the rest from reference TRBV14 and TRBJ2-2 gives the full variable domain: EAGVTQFPSHSVIEKGQTVTLRCDPISGHDNLYWYRRVMGKEIKFLLHFVKESKQDESGMPNNRFLAERTGGTYSTLKVQPAELEDSGVYFCASSLRGIDGELFFGEGSRLTVL.